The TCR beta chain described here comes from a study of cytomegalovirus exposure and HLA in healthy donors. Study at large: An early data release held 75 million to 100 million unique TCRs from HLA-typed donors. Study conclusions and caveats: With high specificity and sensitivity, the classifier reportedly diagnosed cytomegalovirus status. Across donors, sequencing depth was assumed by presence/absence analyses to be roughly uniform.

Trimming took off 5 bases at V and 0 bases at J, with 11 bases between the two ends. This CDR3 contains 15 residues. Germline CDR1 is LNHDA and CDR2 is SQIVND (reference sequence). PCR employed 60 Vbeta and 13 Jbeta primers. Only in-frame clones appear in the TCRdb table, and some are missing; sequencing was by immunoSEQ multiplex PCR. The table records about 120,000 clones, 70% to 85% of them present only once. Comment on this clone: What it binds is unknown.

The J gene is TRBJ2-1, the V gene TRBV19, with D possibly TRBD2 on 6 matching bases. Sequencing was carried out using PBMCs. The sequence came from a man between 18 and 35 years old in good health and CMV-seronegative. The CDR3 nucleotides are TGTGCCAGTAGTTTAGCGGTAACCTCCTACAATGAGCAGTTCTTC. This encodes CASSLAVTSYNEQFF.